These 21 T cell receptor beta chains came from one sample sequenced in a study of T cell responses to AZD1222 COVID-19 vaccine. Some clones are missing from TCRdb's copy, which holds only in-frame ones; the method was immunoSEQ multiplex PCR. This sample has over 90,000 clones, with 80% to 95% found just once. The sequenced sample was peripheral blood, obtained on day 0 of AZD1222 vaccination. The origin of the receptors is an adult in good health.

DNA of the CDR3: TGTGCCAGCAAAGTTAGAGGGATGAATGAAGCTTTCTTT. It yields the protein CASKVRGMNEAFF. The chain links TRBV7-8 to TRBJ1-1; D unresolved. Trimming stripped 7 bases from V and 7 bases from J, with 16 bases between. This CDR3 region has 13 residues. CDR1 is SGHVS and CDR2 is FQNEAQ in the germline V gene.

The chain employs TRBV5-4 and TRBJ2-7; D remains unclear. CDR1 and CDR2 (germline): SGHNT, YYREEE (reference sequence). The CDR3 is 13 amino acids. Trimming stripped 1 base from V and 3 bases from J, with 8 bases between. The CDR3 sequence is CASSLRWGYEQYF. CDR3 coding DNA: TGTGCCAGCAGCTTGAGATGGGGCTACGAGCAGTACTTC.

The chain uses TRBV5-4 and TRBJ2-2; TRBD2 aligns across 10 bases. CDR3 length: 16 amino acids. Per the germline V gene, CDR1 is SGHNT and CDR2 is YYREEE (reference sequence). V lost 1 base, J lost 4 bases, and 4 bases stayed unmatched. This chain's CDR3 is CASSLFGTSVTGELFF. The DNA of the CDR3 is TGTGCCAGCAGCTTGTTCGGGACTAGCGTCACCGGGGAGCTGTTTTTT.

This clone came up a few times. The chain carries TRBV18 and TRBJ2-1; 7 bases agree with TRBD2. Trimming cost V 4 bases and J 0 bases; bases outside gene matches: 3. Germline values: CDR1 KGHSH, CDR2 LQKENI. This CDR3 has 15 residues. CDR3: CASSLAGDSYNEQFF. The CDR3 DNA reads TGTGCCAGCTCACTCGCGGGGGACTCCTACAATGAGCAGTTCTTC.

The DNA of the CDR3 is TGTGCCACCGGACAGGGGAACTCCTACGAGCAGTACTTC. This translates into CATGQGNSYEQYF. V is TRBV27 and J is TRBJ2-7, with 9 nucleotides matching TRBD1. V dropped 10 bases and J dropped 0; count of bases not matched to a gene: 4. Germline CDR1 and CDR2: MNHEY and SMNVEV (reference sequence). This CDR3 has 13 residues.

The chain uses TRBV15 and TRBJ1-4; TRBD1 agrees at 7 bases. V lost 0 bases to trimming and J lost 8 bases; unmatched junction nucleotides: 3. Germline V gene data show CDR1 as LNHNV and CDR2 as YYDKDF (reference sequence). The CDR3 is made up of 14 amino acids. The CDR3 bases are TGTGCCACCAGCAGAGACAGGGGGGTGGAAAAACTGTTTTTT. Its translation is CATSRDRGVEKLFF.

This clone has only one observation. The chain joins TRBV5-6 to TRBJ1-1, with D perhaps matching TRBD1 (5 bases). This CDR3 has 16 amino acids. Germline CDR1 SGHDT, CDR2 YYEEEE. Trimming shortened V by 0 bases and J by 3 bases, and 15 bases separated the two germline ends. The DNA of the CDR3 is TGTGCCAGCAGCTTGGGGGGCGGGTCGTACTACACTGAAGCTTTCTTT. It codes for CASSLGGGSYYTEAFF. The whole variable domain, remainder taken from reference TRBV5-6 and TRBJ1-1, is DAGVTQSPTHLIKTRGQQVTLRCSPKSGHDTVSWYQQALGQGPQFIFQYYEEEERQRGNFPDRFSGHQFPNYSSELNVNALLLGDSALYLCASSLGGGSYYTEAFFGQGTRLTVV.

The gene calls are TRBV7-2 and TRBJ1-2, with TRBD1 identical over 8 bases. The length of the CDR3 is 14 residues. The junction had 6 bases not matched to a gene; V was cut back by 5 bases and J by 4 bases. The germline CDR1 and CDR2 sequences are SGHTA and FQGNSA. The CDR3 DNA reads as TGTGCCAGCAGCCCCCAGGGGGCGGGCTATGGCTACACCTTC. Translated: CASSPQGAGYGYTF. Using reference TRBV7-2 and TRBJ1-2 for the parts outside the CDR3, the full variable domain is GAGVSQSPSNKVTEKGKDVELRCDPISGHTALYWYRQSLGQGLEFLIYFQGNSAPDKSGLPSDRFSAERTGGSVSTLTIQRTQQEDSAVYLCASSPQGAGYGYTFGSGTRLTVV.

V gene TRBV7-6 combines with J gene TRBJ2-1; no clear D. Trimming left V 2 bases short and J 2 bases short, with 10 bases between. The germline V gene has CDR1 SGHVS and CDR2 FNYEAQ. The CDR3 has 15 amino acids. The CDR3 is CASSLKVETYNEQFF. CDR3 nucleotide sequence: TGTGCCAGCAGCTTAAAGGTCGAAACCTACAATGAGCAGTTCTTC.

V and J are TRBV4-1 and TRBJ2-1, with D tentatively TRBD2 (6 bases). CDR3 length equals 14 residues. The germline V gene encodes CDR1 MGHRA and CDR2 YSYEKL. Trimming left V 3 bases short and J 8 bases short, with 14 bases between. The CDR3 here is CASSQGGRTDEQFF. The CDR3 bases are TGCGCCAGCAGCCAGGGAGGTAGAACTGATGAGCAGTTCTTC.

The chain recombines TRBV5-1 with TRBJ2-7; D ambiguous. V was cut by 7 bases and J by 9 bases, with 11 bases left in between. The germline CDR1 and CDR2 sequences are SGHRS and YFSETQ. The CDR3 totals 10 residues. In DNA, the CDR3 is TGCGCCAGCGACCGACTTGGGCAGTACTTC. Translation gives CASDRLGQYF.

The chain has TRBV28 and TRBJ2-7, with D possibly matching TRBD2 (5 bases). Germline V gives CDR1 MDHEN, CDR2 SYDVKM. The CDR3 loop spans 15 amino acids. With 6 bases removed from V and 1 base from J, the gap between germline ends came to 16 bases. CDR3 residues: CASSAPGVGSYEQYF. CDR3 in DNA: TGTGCCAGCAGCGCCCCCGGGGTTGGATCCTACGAGCAGTACTTC.

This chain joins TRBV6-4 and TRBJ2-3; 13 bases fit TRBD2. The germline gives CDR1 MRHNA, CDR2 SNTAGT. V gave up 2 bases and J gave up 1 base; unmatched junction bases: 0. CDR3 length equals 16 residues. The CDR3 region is CASSDGTSGGTDTQYF. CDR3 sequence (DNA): TGTGCCAGCAGTGACGGGACTAGCGGGGGCACAGATACGCAGTATTTT.

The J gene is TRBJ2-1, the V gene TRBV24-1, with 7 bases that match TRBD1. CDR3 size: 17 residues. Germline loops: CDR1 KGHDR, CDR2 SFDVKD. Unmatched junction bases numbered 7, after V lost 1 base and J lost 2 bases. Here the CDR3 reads CATSDFQPQGTYNEQFF. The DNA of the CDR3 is TGTGCCACCAGTGATTTTCAACCACAGGGGACCTACAATGAGCAGTTCTTC.

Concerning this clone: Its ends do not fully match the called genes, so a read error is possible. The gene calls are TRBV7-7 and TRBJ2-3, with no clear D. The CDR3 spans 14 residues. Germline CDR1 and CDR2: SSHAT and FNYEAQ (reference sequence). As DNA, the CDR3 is TGTGCTAGCAGCAAAGAACGGAACACAGATACGCAGTATTTT. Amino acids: CASSKERNTDTQYF.

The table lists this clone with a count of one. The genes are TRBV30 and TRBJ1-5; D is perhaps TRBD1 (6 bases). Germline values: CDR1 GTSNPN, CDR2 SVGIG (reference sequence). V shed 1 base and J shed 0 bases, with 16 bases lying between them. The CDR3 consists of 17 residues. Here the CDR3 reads CAWSGGTPTISNQPQHF. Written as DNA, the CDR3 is TGTGCCTGGAGTGGGGGGACACCGACGATTAGCAATCAGCCCCAGCATTTT.

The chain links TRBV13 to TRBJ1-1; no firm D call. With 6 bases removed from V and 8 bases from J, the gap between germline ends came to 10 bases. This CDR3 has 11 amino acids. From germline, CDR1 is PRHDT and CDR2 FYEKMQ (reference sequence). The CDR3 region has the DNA TGTGCCAGCAGTTTGAGGAGAGAAGCTTTCTTT. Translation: CASSLRREAFF.

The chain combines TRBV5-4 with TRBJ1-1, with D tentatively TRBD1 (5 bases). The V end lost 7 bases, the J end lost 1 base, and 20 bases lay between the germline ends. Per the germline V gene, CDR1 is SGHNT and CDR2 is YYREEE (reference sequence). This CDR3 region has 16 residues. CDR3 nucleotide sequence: TGTGCCAGCGGCCTAACGCCGGGCAGGGAGAACACTGAAGCTTTCTTT. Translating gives CASGLTPGRENTEAFF.

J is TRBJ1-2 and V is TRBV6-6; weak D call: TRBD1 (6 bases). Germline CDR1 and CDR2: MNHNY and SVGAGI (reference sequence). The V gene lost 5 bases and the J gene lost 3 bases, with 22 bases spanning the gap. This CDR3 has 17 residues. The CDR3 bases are TGTGCCAGCAGTCTCGGGAGGGACAAGTGGGCCGACTATGGCTACACCTTC. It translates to CASSLGRDKWADYGYTF.

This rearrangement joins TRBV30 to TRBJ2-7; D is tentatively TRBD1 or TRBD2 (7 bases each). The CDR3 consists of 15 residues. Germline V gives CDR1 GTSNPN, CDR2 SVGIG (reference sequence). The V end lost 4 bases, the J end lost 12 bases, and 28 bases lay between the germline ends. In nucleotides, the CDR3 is TGTGCCTGGACCCAACACAGGGGAGGGCCCCTCGTTGCGTACTTC. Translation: CAWTQHRGGPLVAYF.

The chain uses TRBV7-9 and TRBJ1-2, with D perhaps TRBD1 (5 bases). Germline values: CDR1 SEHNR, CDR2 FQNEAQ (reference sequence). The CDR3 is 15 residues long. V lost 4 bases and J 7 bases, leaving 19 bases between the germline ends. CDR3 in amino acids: CASSSQPGTLGGYTF. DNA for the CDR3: TGTGCCAGCAGCTCCCAGCCCGGGACGCTCGGTGGCTACACCTTC.